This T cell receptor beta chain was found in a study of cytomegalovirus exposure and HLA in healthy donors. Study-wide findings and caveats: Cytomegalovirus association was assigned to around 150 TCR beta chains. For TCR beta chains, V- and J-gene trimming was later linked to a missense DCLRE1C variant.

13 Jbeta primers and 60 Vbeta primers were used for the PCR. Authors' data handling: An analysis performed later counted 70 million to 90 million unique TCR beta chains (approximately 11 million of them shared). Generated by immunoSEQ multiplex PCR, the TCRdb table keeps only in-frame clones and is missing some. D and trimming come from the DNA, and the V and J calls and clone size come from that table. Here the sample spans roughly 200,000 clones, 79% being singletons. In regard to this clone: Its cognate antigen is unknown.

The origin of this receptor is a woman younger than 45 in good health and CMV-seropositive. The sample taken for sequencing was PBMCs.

CDR3 amino acids: CASSPPAAGSYTEAFF. For the CDR3, the DNA is TGTGCCAGCAGCCCTCCCGCGGCAGGGTCGTACACTGAAGCTTTCTTT. V usage is TRBV5-5 and J usage is TRBJ1-1; D may be TRBD1 (5 bases). V was shortened by 4 bases and J by 3 bases, with 19 bases between the two germline ends. This CDR3 spans 16 amino acids. Per germline, CDR1 SGHKS and CDR2 YYEKEE (reference sequence).